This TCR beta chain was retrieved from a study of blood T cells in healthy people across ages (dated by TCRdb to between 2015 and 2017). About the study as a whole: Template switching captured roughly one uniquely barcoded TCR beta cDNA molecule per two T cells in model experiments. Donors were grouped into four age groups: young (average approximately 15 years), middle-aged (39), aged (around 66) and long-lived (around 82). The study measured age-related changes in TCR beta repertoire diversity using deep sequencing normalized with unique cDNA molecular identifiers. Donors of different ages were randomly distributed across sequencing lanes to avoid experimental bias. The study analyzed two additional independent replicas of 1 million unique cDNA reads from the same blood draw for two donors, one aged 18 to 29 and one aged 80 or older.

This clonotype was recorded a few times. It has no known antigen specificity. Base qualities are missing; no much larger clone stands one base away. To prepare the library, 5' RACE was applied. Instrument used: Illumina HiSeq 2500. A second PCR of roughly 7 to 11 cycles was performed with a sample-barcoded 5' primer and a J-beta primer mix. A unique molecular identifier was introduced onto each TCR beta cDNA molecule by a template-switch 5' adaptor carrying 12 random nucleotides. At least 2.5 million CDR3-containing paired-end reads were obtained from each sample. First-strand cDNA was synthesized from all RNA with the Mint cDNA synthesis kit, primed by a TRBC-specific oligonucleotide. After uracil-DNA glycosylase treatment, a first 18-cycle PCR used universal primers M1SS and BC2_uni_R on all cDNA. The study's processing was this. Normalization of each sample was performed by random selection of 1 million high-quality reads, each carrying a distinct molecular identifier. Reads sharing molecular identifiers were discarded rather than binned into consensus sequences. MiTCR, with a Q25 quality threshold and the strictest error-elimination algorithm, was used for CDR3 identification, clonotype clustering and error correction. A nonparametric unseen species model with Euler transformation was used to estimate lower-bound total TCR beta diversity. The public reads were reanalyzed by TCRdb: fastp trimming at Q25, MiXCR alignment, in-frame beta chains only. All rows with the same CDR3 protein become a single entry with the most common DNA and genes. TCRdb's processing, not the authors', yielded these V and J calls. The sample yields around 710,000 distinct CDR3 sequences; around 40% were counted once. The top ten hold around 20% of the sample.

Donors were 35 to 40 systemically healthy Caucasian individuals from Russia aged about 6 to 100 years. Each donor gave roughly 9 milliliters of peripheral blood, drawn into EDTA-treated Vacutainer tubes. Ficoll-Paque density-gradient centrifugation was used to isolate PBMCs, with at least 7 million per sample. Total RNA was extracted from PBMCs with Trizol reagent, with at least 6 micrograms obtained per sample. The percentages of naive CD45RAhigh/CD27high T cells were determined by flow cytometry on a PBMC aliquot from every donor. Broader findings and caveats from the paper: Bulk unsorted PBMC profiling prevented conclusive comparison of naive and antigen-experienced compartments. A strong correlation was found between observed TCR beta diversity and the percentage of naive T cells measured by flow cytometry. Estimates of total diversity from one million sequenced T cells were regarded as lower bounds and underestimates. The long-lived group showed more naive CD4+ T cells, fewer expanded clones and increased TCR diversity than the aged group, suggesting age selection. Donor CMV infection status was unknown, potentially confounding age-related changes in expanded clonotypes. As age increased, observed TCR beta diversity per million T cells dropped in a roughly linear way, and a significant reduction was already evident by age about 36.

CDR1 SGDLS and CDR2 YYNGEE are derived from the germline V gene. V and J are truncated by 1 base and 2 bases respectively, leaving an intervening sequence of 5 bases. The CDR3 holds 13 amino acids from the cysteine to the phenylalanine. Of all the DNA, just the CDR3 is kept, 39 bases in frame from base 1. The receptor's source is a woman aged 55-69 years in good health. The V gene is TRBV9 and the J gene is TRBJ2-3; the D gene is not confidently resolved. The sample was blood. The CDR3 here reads CASSVSTTDTQYF. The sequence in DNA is TGTGCCAGCAGCGTATCCACCACAGATACGCAGTATTTT.